This is a list of T cell receptor beta chains from one sample in a study of blood T cell repertoires in COVID-19. Generated by immunoSEQ multiplex PCR, the TCRdb table keeps only in-frame clones and is missing some. The sample has 300,000 to 400,000 clones, around nine tenths seen once. The sample consisted of peripheral blood. All receptors derive from a woman in her 70s with COVID-19, enrolled during active disease. Each CDR3 is given with its conserved first and last residue. The order of the fields is V gene, CDR3 protein.

>TRBV5-8
CASSLVAGGPNTQYF
>TRBV7-9
CASSPKGGSYGYTF
>TRBV7-2
CASSLGATSGGEETQYF
>TRBV29-1
CSVEGQGWGQPQHF
>TRBV5-6
CASSLEGRGIYNEQFF
>TRBV29-1
CSVVGSGMSTDTQYF
>TRBV4-3
CASSQHRDTKETQYF
>TRBV24-1
CATSPSPGQAEETQYF
>TRBV5-1
CASSLAGEGLRNEQFF
>TRBV5-1
CASSLALKQGGHADTQYF
>TRBV5-1
CASRQERGADTQYF
>TRBV9
CASSVASSGGAYEQYF
>TRBV19
CASKSGSSYEQYF
>TRBV6-6
CASSGQNTQYF
>TRBV2
CASSEQGYGYTF
>TRBV6-5
CASSYSLDRGAFF